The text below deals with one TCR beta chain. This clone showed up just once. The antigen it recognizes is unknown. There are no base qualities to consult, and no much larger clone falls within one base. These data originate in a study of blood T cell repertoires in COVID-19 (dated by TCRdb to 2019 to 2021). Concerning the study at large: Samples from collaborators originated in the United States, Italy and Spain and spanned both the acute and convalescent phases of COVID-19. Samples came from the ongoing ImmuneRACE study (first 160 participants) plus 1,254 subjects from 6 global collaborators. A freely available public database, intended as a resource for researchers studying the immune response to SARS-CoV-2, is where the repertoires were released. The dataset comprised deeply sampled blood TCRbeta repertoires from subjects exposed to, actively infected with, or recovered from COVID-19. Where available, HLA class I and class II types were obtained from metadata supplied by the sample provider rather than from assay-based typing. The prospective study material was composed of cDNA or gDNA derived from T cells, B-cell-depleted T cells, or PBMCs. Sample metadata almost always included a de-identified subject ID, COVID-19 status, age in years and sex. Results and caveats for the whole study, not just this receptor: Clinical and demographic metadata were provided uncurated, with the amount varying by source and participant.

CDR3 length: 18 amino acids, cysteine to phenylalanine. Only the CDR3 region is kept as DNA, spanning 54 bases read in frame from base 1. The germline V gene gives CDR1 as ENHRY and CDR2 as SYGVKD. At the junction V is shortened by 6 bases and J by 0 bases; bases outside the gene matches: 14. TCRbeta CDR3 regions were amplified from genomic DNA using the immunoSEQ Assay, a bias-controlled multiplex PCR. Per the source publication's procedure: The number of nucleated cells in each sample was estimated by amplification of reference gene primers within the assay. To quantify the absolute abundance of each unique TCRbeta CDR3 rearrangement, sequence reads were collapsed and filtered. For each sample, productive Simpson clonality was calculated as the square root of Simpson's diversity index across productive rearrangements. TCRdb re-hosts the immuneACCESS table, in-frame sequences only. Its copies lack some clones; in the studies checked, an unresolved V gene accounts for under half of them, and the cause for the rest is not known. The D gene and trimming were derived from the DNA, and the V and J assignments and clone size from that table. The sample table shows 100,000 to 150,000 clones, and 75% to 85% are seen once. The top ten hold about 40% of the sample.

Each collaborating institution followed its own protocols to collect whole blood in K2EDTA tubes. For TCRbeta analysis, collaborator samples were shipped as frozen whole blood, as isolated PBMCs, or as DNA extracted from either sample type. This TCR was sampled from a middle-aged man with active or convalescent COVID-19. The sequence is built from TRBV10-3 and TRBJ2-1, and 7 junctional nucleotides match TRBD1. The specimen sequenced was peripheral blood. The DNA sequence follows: TGTGCCATCAGCCTCGGGACAGCACTATCCAGCTCCTACAATGAGCAGTTCTTC. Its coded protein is CAISLGTALSSSYNEQFF.